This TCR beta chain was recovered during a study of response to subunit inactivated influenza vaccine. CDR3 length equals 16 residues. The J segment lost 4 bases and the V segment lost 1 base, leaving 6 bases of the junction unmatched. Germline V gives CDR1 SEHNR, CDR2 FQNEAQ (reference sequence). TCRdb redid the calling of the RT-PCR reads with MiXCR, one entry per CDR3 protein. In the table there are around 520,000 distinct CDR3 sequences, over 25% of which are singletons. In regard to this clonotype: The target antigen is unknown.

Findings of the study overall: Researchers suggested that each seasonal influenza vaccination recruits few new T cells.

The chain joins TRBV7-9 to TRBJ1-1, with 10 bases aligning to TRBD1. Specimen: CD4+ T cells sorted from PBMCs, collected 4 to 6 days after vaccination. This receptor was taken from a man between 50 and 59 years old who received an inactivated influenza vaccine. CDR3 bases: TGTGCCAGCAGCTTAGGGAGGGACAGGGGATTCACTGAAGCTTTCTTT. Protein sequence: CASSLGRDRGFTEAFF.